The TCR beta chain under discussion was sequenced for a study of Graves' ophthalmopathy and Graves' hyperthyroidism. This clonotype has just a few counts. V gave up 4 bases and J gave up 6 bases, with 12 bases separating them. The CDR3 is made up of 13 amino acids. Germline lookup yields CDR1 GTSNPN and CDR2 SVGIG (reference sequence). Hyperthyroidism cases were recent diagnoses of under 2 months' duration in people aged 18 to 65. The PBMC fraction was derived from around 9.5 ml of fresh peripheral blood. The sequenced template was RNA, covering the TCR beta CDR3 region. Second-round multiplex PCR came after first-round RT-PCR with HTBI primers. MiXCR was run by TCRdb on the multiplex PCR reads, yielding one entry per CDR3 protein. The sample yields under 800,000 distinct CDR3 sequences, 20% to 25% seen once.

The receptor comes from a woman aged 18-29 years with stable Graves' hyperthyroidism. Some clones in this sample may be carry-over from other donors' samples. The rearrangement joins TRBV30 to TRBJ2-2, with a possible D match to TRBD2 (7 bases). The specimen was peripheral blood. Written as DNA, the CDR3 is TGTGCCTGGAATGGGGGGGCCGCCGGGGAGCTGTTTTTT. Translating it yields CAWNGGAAGELFF.